These T cell receptor beta chains were read from a single sample in a study of blood T cells in healthy people across ages. In TCRdb, the 5' RACE reads were re-called with MiXCR into one record per CDR3 protein. The data show around 780,000 distinct CDR3 sequences, 56% seen once. What was sequenced was blood. All receptors come from a man between 40 and 49 years old in good health. CDR3s include the opening cysteine and the closing phenylalanine or tryptophan. The D gene is left open where the match is weak. Clone size is shown for a subset of rows, as once, few, many or a class of expanded clone.

CASSIPTVSYGYTF,TGTGCCAGCTCGATTCCGACAGTCTCCTATGGCTACACCTTC,TRBV28,14,-,TRBJ1-2,many
CSARTGGKETQYF,TGCAGTGCCCGAACAGGGGGAAAAGAGACCCAGTACTTC,TRBV20-1,13,TRBD1,TRBJ2-5,-
CASTLSGGGPTDTQYF,TGTGCCAGCACCCTAAGTGGGGGAGGGCCGACAGATACGCAGTATTTT,TRBV9,16,TRBD2,TRBJ2-3,-
CASSYTILSTGKLDKQYF,TGTGCCAGCAGTTACACCATTTTATCGACAGGGAAACTTGACAAGCAGTACTTC,TRBV6-5,18,TRBD1,TRBJ2-7,once
CATSREGRGGQETQYF,TGTGCCACCAGCAGAGAGGGCAGGGGAGGTCAAGAGACCCAGTACTTC,TRBV15,16,-,TRBJ2-5,-
CASSEGTSGDTDTQYF,TGTGCCAGCAGCGAAGGGACTAGCGGGGACACAGATACGCAGTATTTT,TRBV7-9,16,TRBD2,TRBJ2-3,-
CSANSRQGGREQYF,TGCAGTGCCAATTCTAGACAGGGGGGCCGGGAGCAGTACTTC,TRBV20-1,14,TRBD1,TRBJ2-7,-
CASSLAEEVETQYF,TGTGCCAGCAGCTTAGCGGAGGAGGTGGAGACCCAGTACTTC,TRBV7-9,14,-,TRBJ2-5,-
CASSPGQVSSYEQYF,TGTGCCAGCAGCCCGGGACAGGTTAGCTCCTACGAGCAGTACTTC,TRBV7-9,15,TRBD1,TRBJ2-7,-
CASSVGGLAGGLYNEQFF,TGTGCCAGCAGCGTTGGAGGTCTAGCGGGAGGCCTCTACAATGAGCAGTTCTTC,TRBV9,18,TRBD2,TRBJ2-1,few
CASSPPQGAIYEQYF,TGTGCCAGCAGCCCCCCACAGGGGGCGATTTACGAGCAGTACTTC,TRBV7-9,15,TRBD1,TRBJ2-7,few
CASSPSRLSGYEQYF,TGTGCCAGCAGCCCAAGTCGTCTCTCGGGCTACGAGCAGTACTTC,TRBV2,15,-,TRBJ2-7,-
CASSLEGAQSGANVLTF,TGTGCCAGCAGCTTAGAGGGGGCGCAGTCTGGGGCCAACGTCCTGACTTTC,TRBV7-2,17,TRBD1,TRBJ2-6,-
CASRQGQQNQPQHF,TGTGCCAGCAGGCAGGGACAGCAGAATCAGCCCCAGCATTTT,TRBV2,14,TRBD1,TRBJ1-5,few
CASSAQSGGANEQFF,TGTGCCAGCAGCGCACAAAGCGGGGGGGCAAATGAGCAGTTCTTC,TRBV9,15,TRBD2,TRBJ2-1,many
CASSLELPYRIPNLQRSGANVLTF,TGTGCCAGCAGCTTAGAGCTCCCCTACAGGATTCCAAACCTACAGCGATCTGGGGCCAACGTCCTGACTTTC,TRBV11-1,24,-,TRBJ2-6,-
CASSSGLSYNEQFF,TGTGCCAGCAGCTCGGGATTATCTTACAATGAGCAGTTCTTC,TRBV5-6,14,-,TRBJ2-1,once
CASSFGSADGYTF,TGTGCCAGCAGCTTTGGTTCCGCGGATGGCTACACCTTC,TRBV7-9,13,-,TRBJ1-2,-
CASSSTTKDSSYEQYF,TGTGCCAGCAGCTCGACGACCAAAGACAGCTCCTACGAGCAGTACTTC,TRBV7-9,16,-,TRBJ2-7,-
CASSLGGTSGNPYEQYF,TGTGCCAGCAGTTTAGGGGGGACTAGCGGGAACCCCTACGAGCAGTACTTC,TRBV28,17,TRBD2,TRBJ2-7,few
CASSSDRGNEQYF,TGCGCCAGCAGCTCCGACAGGGGGAACGAGCAGTACTTC,TRBV5-1,13,TRBD1,TRBJ2-7,many
CASSVGGLETQYF,TGTGCCAGCAGTGTAGGGGGGTTAGAGACCCAGTACTTC,TRBV9,13,-,TRBJ2-5,many
CSARAGTAEQFF,TGCAGTGCTAGAGCCGGGACAGCTGAGCAGTTCTTC,TRBV20-1,12,TRBD1,TRBJ2-1,-